This TCR beta chain was profiled in a study of post-analysis software for immune sequencing data (dated by TCRdb to about 2015). In the study overall: Recorded disease courses included relapsing-remitting, secondary progressive and progressive-relapsing multiple sclerosis, with some patients lacking subtype annotation. A subset of samples was prepared in parallel using single-end sample barcoding, then pooled and co-amplified after Illumina adapter ligation. The patient repertoires were compared against 11 previously published healthy control repertoires obtained from donors aged about 6 to 28 years. Here is what the overall study found, with its caveats: Compared with controls, multiple sclerosis patients had significantly lower normalized Chao1 diversity, a finding suggesting substantial peripheral T-cell clonal expansion. Significantly higher frequencies in patients than in controls were found for roughly five TRBV segments, including TRBV5-6, TRBV5-1 and TRBV20-1. When samples were clustered directly using the F measure, samples prepared in the same batch co-clustered strongly, which prompted a batch-effect correction. The multiple sclerosis patient group was slightly younger than the control group.

Library method: PCR. The listed sequencing device is Illumina HiSeq 2500. To reduce PCR and sequencing biases, unique molecular identifiers were built into the TCR beta cDNA libraries. Per 1 to 10 million input T cells, approximately 500,000 cDNA molecules were obtained, such that each molecule approximated one T cell. The patient libraries were prepared and sequenced with the same protocol used for the earlier healthy control dataset. Samples belonging to the same batch were prepared together, multiplexed and sequenced on a shared HiSeq lane. Per the original workflow: MIGEC handled the raw barcoded reads, throwing out single-read molecular identifier groups before consensus assembly and CDR3 extraction. Clonotype tables were post-analysed with VDJtools, normalizing diversity by down-sampling all datasets to the smallest sample size. Repertoire overlap clustering matched CDR3 amino acid but not nucleotide sequences to correct batch-related cross-sample contamination. The public reads were quality trimmed at Q25 with fastp and then assembled into clones with MiXCR by TCRdb, keeping productive beta chains. All rows with the same CDR3 protein become a single entry with the most common DNA and genes. Clone size and V and J calls follow TCRdb, not the original study. Here the sample has over 150,000 distinct CDR3 sequences; about 30% occur a single time. The top ten constitute more than 1.3% of the sample.

To demonstrate the VDJtools post-analysis software, the study profiled TCR beta repertoires from the peripheral blood of some 13 young patients with multiple sclerosis. Multiple sclerosis patients were children and adolescents aged about 6 to 16 years. Taken from cysteine to phenylalanine, the CDR3 has 14 residues. Of all the DNA, just the CDR3 is kept, 42 bases in frame from base 1. About this clonotype: Its antigen remains undetermined. The junction does not match germline at one end; this may be a read error.

This clonotype was obtained from a girl aged 5-17 years with multiple sclerosis. Sample: blood. This sequence uses TRBV12-3 or TRBV12-4 and TRBJ2-3; the D segment might be TRBD1 or TRBD2, since each matches 5 bases. Here the CDR3 is given as CTSSSWGSSDTQYF. The sequence in DNA is TGTACCAGCAGTTCTTGGGGGAGCTCAGATACGCAGTATTTT.